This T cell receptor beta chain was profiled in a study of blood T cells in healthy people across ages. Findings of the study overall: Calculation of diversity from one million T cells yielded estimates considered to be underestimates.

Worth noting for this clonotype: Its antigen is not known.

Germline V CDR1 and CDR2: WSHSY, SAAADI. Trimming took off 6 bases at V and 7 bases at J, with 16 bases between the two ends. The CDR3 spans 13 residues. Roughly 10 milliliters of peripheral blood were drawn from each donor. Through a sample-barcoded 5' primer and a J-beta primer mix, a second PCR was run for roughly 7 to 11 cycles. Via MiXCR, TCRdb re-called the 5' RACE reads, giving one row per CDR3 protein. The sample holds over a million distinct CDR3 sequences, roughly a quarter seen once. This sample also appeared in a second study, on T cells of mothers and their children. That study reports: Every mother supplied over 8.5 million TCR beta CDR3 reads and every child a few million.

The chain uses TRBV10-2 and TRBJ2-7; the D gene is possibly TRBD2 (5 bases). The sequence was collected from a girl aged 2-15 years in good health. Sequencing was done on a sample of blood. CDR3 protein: CASRNRDAGEQYF. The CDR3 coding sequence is TGCGCCAGCAGAAACCGGGATGCCGGGGAGCAGTACTTC.